This T cell receptor (beta chain) was captured by sequencing in a study of blood T cell repertoires in COVID-19. Study overall: Acute and convalescent COVID-19 specimens originated in the United States, Italy and Spain. PBMCs, B-cell-depleted T cells, or T cells provided the cDNA or gDNA that made up the material.

Germline V gene lookup returns CDR1 MGHRA and CDR2 YSYEKL. V was clipped by 3 bases and J by 7 bases, with 13 bases between them. The CDR3 has 15 amino acids. In the study's own analysis: Estimation of nucleated cell counts was performed using reference gene primer amplification. Libraries were prepared by immunoSEQ multiplex PCR; TCRdb keeps only in-frame clonotypes and omits some of them. The V and J calls and clone size are taken from that table; D and trimming were inferred from the DNA. The table has approximately 57,000 clones, over 65% seen once; the top ten hold approximately 4.5%. This TCR came from a man in his forties with active COVID-19. Sample: peripheral blood. The rearrangement links TRBV4-1 to TRBJ1-6; D possibly corresponds to TRBD1 (5 bases). CDR3 sequence: CASSHPAGRNSPLHF. The CDR3 bases are TGCGCCAGCAGCCATCCGGCAGGGCGGAATTCACCCCTCCACTTT.